The T cell receptor (beta chain) under discussion was sequenced for a study of T cells in Graves' hyperthyroidism and ophthalmopathy. This clonotype has just a few counts. Antigen specificity is unknown. Orbital computed tomography, thyroid ultrasound, serum thyroxine and TRAb, and clinical symptoms together informed the diagnoses. Amplification yielded TCR beta CDR3 regions, with RNA transcripts as the source. The primer set for the first-round RT-PCR of the TCR CDR3 was HTBI. Via MiXCR, TCRdb re-called the multiplex PCR reads, giving one row per CDR3 protein. The sample lists 350,000 to 400,000 distinct CDR3 sequences, about a fifth seen once, with 35% to 50% in the top ten. Study observations and caveats: Ophthalmopathy was model-predicted a median about 6.9 months pre-onset.

Sequencing input: blood. The receptor's source is a man between 18 and 29 years old with Graves' ophthalmopathy.

CDR3 protein: CSASLRDLNTDTQYF. In DNA form, the CDR3 reads TGCAGTGCTAGCCTCCGGGACTTGAACACAGATACGCAGTATTTT. The V call is TRBV20-1, the J call TRBJ2-3, with D possibly being TRBD2 (6 bases). The germline V and J ends were trimmed by 3 bases and 2 bases, with 15 bases remaining between them. The V gene's germline CDR1 is DFQATT and CDR2 SNEGSKA (reference sequence). The CDR3 consists of 15 residues.